The 15 T cell receptor beta chains below were found in one sample sequenced in a study of T cells expressing NK-cell markers. TCRdb derives one entry per CDR3 protein from the 5' RACE reads, leaving out DNA. This sample's table has some 410,000 distinct CDR3 sequences. Sample: blood T cells: a sorted CD56 or NKG2C T cell subset, CD4+ or CD8+ T cells, or bulk PBMC T cells (not recorded which). These receptor sequences come from a woman aged 18-69 years in good health.

The chain combines TRBV5-4 with TRBJ2-1; lacking DNA, the TRBD1 call made by TCRdb goes unchecked. Germline assignment: CDR1 SGHNT and CDR2 YYREEE (reference sequence). The CDR3 covers 16 residues. CDR3 loop: CASSLGSRQGSNEQFF. The entire variable domain, with the rest obtained from reference TRBV5-4 and TRBJ2-1, is as follows: ETGVTQSPTHLIKTRGQQVTLRCSSQSGHNTVSWYQQALGQGPQFIFQYYREEENGRGNFPPRFSGLQFPNYSSELNVNALELDDSALYLCASSLGSRQGSNEQFFGPGTRLTVL.

The V call is TRBV27, the J call TRBJ2-7; TCRdb designates TRBD2, a call that cannot be tested without DNA. Germline V CDR1 and CDR2: MNHEY, SMNVEV (reference sequence). The CDR3 has 16 residues. CDR3 sequence reads: CASSLSMSGVTYEQYF.

The V call is TRBV7-3, the J call TRBJ2-1; TCRdb's D gene call, TRBD2, goes unchecked for lack of DNA. CDR3 size: 16 residues. Per the germline V gene, CDR1 is SGHTA and CDR2 is FQGTGA. CDR3 amino acids: CASSPGLAGGQNEQFF. The full variable domain, completed using reference TRBV7-3 and TRBJ2-1, is GAGVSQTPSNKVTEKGKYVELRCDPISGHTALYWYRQSLGQGPEFLIYFQGTGAADDSGLPNDRFFAVRPEGSVSTLKIQRTERGDSAVYLCASSPGLAGGQNEQFFGPGTRLTVL.

The chain combines TRBV6-1 with TRBJ2-3; TCRdb proposes TRBD1, but this gene call is untestable without DNA. Germline V gives CDR1 MNHNS, CDR2 SASEGT. The CDR3 is 14 residues long. CDR3 in amino acids: CASGAASSTDTQYF.

The chain links TRBV29-1 to TRBJ2-7; TCRdb's D gene call, TRBD1, goes unchecked for lack of DNA. The germline V gene has CDR1 SQVTM and CDR2 ANQGSEA. The CDR3 contains 12 residues. This CDR3 is CSVVTGETEQYF.

The V call is TRBV4-3, the J call TRBJ2-3; TCRdb selects TRBD2, and the lack of DNA leaves this call unchecked. This CDR3 is 17 amino acids long. CDR1 and CDR2 from the germline V gene are LGHNA and YSLEER. The CDR3 is CASSQDFQRELSDTQYF.

V usage is TRBV4-1 and J usage is TRBJ2-5; TCRdb designates TRBD2, a call that cannot be tested without DNA. In germline, CDR1 is MGHRA, CDR2 YSYEKL. The CDR3 covers 17 residues. CDR3 sequence reads: CASSQAKSGGPQETQYF.

The V gene is TRBV7-2, the J gene TRBJ2-5. This CDR3 is 14 amino acids long. The germline V gene has CDR1 SGHTA and CDR2 FQGNSA. CDR3 loop: CASSFTAYQETQYF.

The chain's CDR3 is CASNPGLITDTQYF. The rearrangement uses TRBV27 and TRBJ2-3; the D gene TCRdb calls, TRBD2, cannot be checked with no DNA. The CDR3 sequence is 14 residues long. Germline V gene lookup returns CDR1 MNHEY and CDR2 SMNVEV (reference sequence).

The chain is built from TRBV3-1 and TRBJ2-3; no DNA is available, so the TRBD2 call from TCRdb remains unchecked. Looked up from germline, CDR1 is LGHDT and CDR2 is YNNKEL (reference sequence). The CDR3 is 17 amino acids. CDR3 in amino acids: CASSQDLLAGSTDTQYF.

V gene TRBV12-3 or TRBV12-4 combines with J gene TRBJ1-5; no DNA is available, so the TRBD1 call from TCRdb remains unchecked. The CDR3 extends over 12 amino acids. The CDR3 spells CASSLAGGPQHF.

The genes are TRBV18 and TRBJ2-3; the D call of TRBD1 rests on TCRdb alone, since no DNA is present to check it. The CDR3 consists of 14 residues. CDR1 and CDR2 from the germline V gene are KGHSH and LQKENI. The CDR3 spells CASSPQGARDTQYF.

The rearrangement links TRBV4-1 to TRBJ2-1; TCRdb selects TRBD1, and the lack of DNA leaves this call unchecked. CDR3 length: 15 amino acids. CDR1 is MGHRA and CDR2 is YSYEKL in the germline V gene. The CDR3 here is CASTRLTTLTNEQFF.

The rearrangement joins TRBV11-2 to TRBJ2-1; TCRdb indicates TRBD2, and absent DNA this call remains unverified. The length of the CDR3 is 19 residues. CDR1 and CDR2 (germline): SGHAT, FQNNGV. This chain's CDR3 is CASSPGLAGGPSSYNEQFF.

V is TRBV29-1 and J is TRBJ1-2; TCRdb calls TRBD1, which cannot be checked without DNA. From germline, CDR1 is SQVTM and CDR2 ANQGSEA. The CDR3 is 13 amino acids. This CDR3 is CSFNEGAARGYTF.